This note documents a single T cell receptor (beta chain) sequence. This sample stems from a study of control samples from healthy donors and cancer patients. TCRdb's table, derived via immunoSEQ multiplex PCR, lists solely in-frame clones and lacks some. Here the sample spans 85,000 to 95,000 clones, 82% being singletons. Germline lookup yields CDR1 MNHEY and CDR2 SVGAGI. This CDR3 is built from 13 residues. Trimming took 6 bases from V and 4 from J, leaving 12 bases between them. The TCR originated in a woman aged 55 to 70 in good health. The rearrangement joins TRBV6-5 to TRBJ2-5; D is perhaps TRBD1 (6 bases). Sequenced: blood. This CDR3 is CASRVQGPETQYF. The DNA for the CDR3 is TGTGCCAGCAGAGTACAGGGACCAGAGACCCAGTACTTC.